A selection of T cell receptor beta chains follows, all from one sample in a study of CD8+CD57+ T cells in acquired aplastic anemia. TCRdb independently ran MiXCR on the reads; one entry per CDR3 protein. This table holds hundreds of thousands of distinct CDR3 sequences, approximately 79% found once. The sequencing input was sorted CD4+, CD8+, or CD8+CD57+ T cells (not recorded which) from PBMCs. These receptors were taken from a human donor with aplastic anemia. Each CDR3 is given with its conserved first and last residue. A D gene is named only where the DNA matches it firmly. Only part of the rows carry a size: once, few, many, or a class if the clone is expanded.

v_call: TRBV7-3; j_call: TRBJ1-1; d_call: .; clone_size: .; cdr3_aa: CASSLGIGGTAEFFF; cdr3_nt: TGTGCCAGCAGCTTAGGTATCGGGGGGACCGCTGAATTTTTCTTT
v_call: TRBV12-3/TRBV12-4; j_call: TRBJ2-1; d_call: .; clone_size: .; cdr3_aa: CASSPGVGGGGEQFF; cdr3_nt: TGTGCCAGCAGTCCAGGAGTGGGCGGAGGGGGCGAGCAGTTCTTC
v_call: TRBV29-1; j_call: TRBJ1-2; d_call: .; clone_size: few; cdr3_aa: CSTRDTYGYTF; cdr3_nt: TGCAGCACCCGGGACACCTATGGCTACACCTTC
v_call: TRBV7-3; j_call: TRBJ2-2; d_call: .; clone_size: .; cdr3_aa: CASSEGGNTGELFF; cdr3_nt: TGTGCCAGCAGCGAAGGGGGGAACACCGGGGAGCTGTTTTTT
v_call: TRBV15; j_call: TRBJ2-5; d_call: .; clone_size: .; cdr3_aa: CASSRDSEKETQYF; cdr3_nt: TGTGCCTCCAGCAGAGACAGCGAGAAAGAGACCCAGTACTTC
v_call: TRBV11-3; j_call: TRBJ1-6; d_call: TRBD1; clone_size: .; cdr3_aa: CASSLPGQGESPLHF; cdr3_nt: TGTGCCAGCAGCTTACCGGGACAGGGTGAATCACCCCTCCACTTT
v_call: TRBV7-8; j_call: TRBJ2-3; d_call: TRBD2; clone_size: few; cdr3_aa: CASSLAGGRDTQQYF; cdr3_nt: TGTGCCAGCAGCTTAGCGGGAGGGCGCGATACGCAGCAGTATTTT
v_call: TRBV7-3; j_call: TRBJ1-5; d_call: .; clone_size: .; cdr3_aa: CASSLDGGGREPQHF; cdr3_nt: TGTGCCAGCAGTCTAGATGGGGGAGGACGTGAGCCCCAGCATTTT
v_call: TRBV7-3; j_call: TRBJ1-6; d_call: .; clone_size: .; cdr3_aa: CASSRQANNSPLHF; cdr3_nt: TGTGCCAGCTCAAGACAGGCCAATAATTCACCCCTCCACTTT
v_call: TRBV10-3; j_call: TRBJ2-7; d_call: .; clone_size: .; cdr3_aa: CAISESPGPEQYF; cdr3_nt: TGTGCCATCAGTGAGTCGCCAGGACCCGAGCAGTACTTC
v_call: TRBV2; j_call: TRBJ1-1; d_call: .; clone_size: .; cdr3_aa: CASTSLATEAFF; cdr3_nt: TGTGCCAGCACCAGTTTGGCAACTGAAGCTTTCTTT
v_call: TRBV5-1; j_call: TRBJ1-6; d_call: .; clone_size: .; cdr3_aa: CASSAIQGGSPLHF; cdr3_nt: TGCGCCAGCAGCGCTATACAGGGTGGTTCACCCCTCCACTTT
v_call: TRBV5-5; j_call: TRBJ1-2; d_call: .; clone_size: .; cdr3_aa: CASSSYSQNIGYTF; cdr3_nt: TGTGCCAGCAGCTCGTATAGCCAGAACATTGGCTACACCTTC
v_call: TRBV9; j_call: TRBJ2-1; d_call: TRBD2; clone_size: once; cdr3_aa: CASSFESSGGSDKQFF; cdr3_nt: TGTGCCAGCAGCTTTGAGAGCAGCGGGGGGAGCGATAAGCAGTTCTTC
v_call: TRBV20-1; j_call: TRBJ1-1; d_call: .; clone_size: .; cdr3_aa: CSAIGGGRKNTEAFF; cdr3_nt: TGCAGTGCTATCGGGGGCGGACGCAAGAACACTGAAGCTTTCTTT
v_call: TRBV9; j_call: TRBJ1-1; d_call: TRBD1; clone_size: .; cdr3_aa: CVSSARQGLMNTEAFF; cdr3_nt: TGCGTCAGCAGCGCAAGACAGGGACTCATGAACACTGAAGCTTTCTTT
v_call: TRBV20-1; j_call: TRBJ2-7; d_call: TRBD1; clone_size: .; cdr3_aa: CSARQGDTEAYEQYF; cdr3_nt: TGCAGTGCTAGACAGGGGGACACTGAAGCCTACGAGCAGTACTTC
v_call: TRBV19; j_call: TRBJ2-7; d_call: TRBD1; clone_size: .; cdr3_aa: CASSRDRGEREYF; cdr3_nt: TGTGCCAGTAGCCGGGACAGGGGAGAAAGGGAGTACTTC
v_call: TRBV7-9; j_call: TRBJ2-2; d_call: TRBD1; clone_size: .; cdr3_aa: CASSMTGARELGF; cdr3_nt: TGTGCCAGCAGCATGACAGGGGCCCGGGAGCTGGGGTTT
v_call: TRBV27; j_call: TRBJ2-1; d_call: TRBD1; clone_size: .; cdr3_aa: CASSLDRGSLSF; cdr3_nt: TGTGCCAGCAGCTTAGACAGGGGAAGTCTGTCCTTC
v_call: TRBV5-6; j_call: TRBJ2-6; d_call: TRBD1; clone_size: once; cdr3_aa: CATQQGAGYGANVLTF; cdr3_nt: TGTGCCACCCAACAGGGGGCGGGCTACGGGGCCAACGTCCTGACTTTC
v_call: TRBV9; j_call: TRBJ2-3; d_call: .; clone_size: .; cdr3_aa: CASRVGAAAQQYF; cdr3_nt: TGTGCCAGCAGGGTCGGGGCAGCAGCGCAGCAGTATTTT
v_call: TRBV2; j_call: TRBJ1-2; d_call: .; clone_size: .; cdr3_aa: CASSQRSGGYYNDYTF; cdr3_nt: TGTGCCAGCAGTCAGCGGAGCGGGGGATACTACAATGACTACACCTTC
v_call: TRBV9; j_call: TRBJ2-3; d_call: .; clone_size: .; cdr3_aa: CASGDGSATPYFF; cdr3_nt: TGTGCCAGCGGCGACGGGTCAGCTACTCCGTATTTTTTT
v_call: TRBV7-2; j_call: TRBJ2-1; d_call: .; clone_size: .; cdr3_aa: CASSFPSSSGDTQQFF; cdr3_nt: TGTGCCAGCAGCTTTCCTAGCAGCAGCGGAGATACGCAGCAGTTCTTC
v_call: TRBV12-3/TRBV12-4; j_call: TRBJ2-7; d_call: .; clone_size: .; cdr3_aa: CASTGSGSPYEQYF; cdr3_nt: TGTGCCAGCACCGGTTCCGGGTCACCCTACGAGCAGTACTTC
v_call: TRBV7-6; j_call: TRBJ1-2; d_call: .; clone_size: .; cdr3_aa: CASSLTSYASYRHTF; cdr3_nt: TGTGCCAGCAGCTTGACTTCCTATGCTTCATACCGCCACACCTTC
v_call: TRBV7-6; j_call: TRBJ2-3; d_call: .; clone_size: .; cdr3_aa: CASGKGGGNEQYF; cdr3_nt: TGTGCCAGCGGCAAAGGGGGTGGGAATGAGCAGTATTTC
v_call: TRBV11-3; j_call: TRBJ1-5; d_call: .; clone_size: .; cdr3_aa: CASSPDGSDQPQHF; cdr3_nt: TGTGCCAGCAGCCCAGATGGGAGCGATCAGCCCCAGCATTTT
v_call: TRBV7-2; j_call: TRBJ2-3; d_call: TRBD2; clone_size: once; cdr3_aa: CASSLGGSGGALDTQYF; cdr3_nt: TGTGCCAGCAGCTTGGGAGGTAGCGGGGGGGCGTTGGATACGCAGTATTTT
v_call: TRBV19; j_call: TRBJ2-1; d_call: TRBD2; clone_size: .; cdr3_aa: CASSITSGAIGEFF; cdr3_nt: TGTGCCAGTAGTATTACTAGCGGGGCTATTGGGGAGTTCTTC
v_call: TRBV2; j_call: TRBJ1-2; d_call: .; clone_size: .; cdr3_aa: CASSEGIGGSYGYTF; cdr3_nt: TGTGCCAGCAGTGAAGGAATAGGGGGAAGCTATGGCTACACCTTC
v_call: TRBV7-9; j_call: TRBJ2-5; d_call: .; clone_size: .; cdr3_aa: CASSTDGENGYTFF; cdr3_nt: TGTGCCAGCAGCACTGACGGTGAGAATGGCTACACCTTCTTC
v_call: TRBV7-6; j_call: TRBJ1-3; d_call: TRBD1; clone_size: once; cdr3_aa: CASSGGQGGNTIYF; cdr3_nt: TGTGCCAGCAGCGGGGGACAGGGAGGAAACACCATATATTTT
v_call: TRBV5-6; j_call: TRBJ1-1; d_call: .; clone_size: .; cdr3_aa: CASSQRDTGNTEAFF; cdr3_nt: TGTGCCAGCAGCCAAAGGGACACAGGGAACACTGAAGCTTTCTTT
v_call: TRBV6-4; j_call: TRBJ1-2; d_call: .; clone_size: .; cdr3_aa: CASRVVSNYGYTF; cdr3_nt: TGTGCCAGCAGGGTAGTCTCGAACTATGGCTACACCTTC
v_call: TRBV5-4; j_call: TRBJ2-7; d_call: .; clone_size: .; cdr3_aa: CASSFQRIAYEQYF; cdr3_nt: TGTGCCAGCAGCTTTCAAAGAATAGCCTACGAGCAGTACTTC
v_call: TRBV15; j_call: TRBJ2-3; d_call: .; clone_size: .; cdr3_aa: CATSRASEQGTQYF; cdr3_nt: TGTGCCACCAGCAGAGCGAGCGAGCAAGGGACCCAGTACTTT
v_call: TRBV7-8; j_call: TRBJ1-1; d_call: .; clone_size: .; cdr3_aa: CASSLALTGNTQYFF; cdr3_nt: TGTGCCAGCAGCTTAGCGCTAACAGGGAACACTCAATATTTCTTT
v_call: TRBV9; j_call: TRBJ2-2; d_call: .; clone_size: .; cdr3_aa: CASSQGGGNVFF; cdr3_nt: TGTGCCAGCAGCCAGGGGGGCGGGAACGTGTTTTTT
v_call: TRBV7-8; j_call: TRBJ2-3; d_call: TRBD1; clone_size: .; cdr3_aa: CASREPGQAYEQYF; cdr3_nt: TGTGCCAGCAGGGAACCGGGACAGGCCTACGAGCAGTATTTT
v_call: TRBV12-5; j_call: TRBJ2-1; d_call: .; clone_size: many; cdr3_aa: CASDPFGNEQFF; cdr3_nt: TGTGCTAGTGATCCCTTTGGGAATGAGCAGTTCTTC
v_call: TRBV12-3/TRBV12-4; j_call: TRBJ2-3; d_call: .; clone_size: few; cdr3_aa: CASSFPRGGTDTQYF; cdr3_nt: TGTGCCAGCAGTTTTCCCAGGGGAGGCACAGATACGCAGTATTTT
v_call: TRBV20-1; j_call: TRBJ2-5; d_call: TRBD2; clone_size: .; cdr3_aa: CSASIGRAQETQYF; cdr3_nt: TGCAGTGCTAGCATCGGGAGGGCCCAAGAGACCCAGTACTTC
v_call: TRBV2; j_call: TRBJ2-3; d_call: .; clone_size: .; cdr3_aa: CASRDGGTAMQYF; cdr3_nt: TGTGCCAGCCGGGACGGGGGAACAGCTATGCAGTATTTT
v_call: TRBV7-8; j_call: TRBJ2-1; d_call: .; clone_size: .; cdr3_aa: CASSPLPGDDEQFF; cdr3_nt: TGTGCCAGCAGCCCCCTCCCGGGGGACGATGAGCAGTTCTTC
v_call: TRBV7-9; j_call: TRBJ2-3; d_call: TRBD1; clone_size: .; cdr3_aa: CDSSFHRSSARDEDRDTDTQYF; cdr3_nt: TGTGACAGCAGCTTTCACAGAAGCAGTGCTAGAGATGAGGACAGGGACACAGATACGCAGTATTTT
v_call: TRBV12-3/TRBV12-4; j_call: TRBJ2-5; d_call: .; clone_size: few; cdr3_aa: CASSPGSSQETQYF; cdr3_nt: TGTGCCAGCAGTCCGGGCTCCAGCCAAGAGACCCAGTACTTC
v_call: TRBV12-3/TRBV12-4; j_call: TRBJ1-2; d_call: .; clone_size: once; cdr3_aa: CASSSGRTANYGYTF; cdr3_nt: TGTGCCAGCAGTTCCGGACGGACCGCTAACTATGGCTACACCTTC
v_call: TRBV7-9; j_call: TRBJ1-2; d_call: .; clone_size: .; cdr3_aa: CASSQDHEGGTYNYTF; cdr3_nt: TGTGCCAGCAGCCAAGATCATGAGGGAGGAACCTACAATTACACCTTC
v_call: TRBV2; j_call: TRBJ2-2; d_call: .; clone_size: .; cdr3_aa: CASGEDRGIAELFF; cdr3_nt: TGTGCCAGCGGGGAAGATAGGGGTATTGCGGAGCTGTTTTTT
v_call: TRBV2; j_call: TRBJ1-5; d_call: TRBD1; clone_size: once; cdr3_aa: CASRDRGSNQPQHF; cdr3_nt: TGTGCCAGCAGAGACAGGGGAAGCAATCAGCCCCAGCATTTT
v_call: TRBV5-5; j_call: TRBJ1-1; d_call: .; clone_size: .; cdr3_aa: CASSLNHQVEAFF; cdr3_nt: TGTGCCAGCAGCTTGAATCACCAGGTTGAAGCTTTCTTT
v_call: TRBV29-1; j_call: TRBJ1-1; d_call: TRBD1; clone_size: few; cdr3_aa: CSAQGAGGAFF; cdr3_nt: TGCAGCGCCCAGGGGGCAGGGGGAGCTTTCTTT
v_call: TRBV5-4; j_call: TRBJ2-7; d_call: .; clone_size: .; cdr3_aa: CASSFGTITYEQYF; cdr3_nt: TGTGCCAGCAGCTTCGGGACAATAACCTACGAGCAGTACTTC